Listed below are T cell receptor beta chains from one sample, sequenced in a study of beta chain features in type 1 diabetes. The protocol was immunoSEQ multiplex PCR, while the TCRdb copy is restricted to in-frame clones and leaves out a portion. The sample contains 900,000 or so clones, 17% of which appear only once. Material for sequencing was naive CD4+ T cells from blood. The receptors were gathered from a woman between 18 and 29 years old in good health. CDR3s include the opening cysteine and the closing phenylalanine or tryptophan. A D gene is named only where the DNA matches it firmly. Some rows have no size entry. The others give once, few or many, or a class for an expanded clone.

NA	14	TRBV25-1	TRBJ2-3	NA	TGTGCCAGCTCCCCGGGACAAGCCACAGATACGCAGTATTTT	CASSPGQATDTQYF
TRBD2	14	TRBV25-1	TRBJ2-5	few	TGTGCCAGCAGTGAGCGGGGAGGGGCAGAGACCCAGTACTTC	CASSERGGAETQYF
NA	14	TRBV5-6	TRBJ2-3	NA	TGTGCCAGCAGCTTGGGTTTAGACGTGGATACGCAGTATTTT	CASSLGLDVDTQYF
TRBD1	16	TRBV28	TRBJ2-4	NA	TGTGCCAGCAGTTTTCCGGGACAGGGGACGGCGAACATTCAGTACTTC	CASSFPGQGTANIQYF
NA	12	TRBV7-9	TRBJ2-3	NA	TGTGCCAGCAGCACATACACAGATACGCAGTATTTT	CASSTYTDTQYF
TRBD2	15	TRBV7-2	TRBJ2-7	NA	TGTGCCAGCAGCTTACTAGCGGCCTTGTCCTACGAGCAGTACTTC	CASSLLAALSYEQYF
TRBD2	15	TRBV7-2	TRBJ2-3	NA	TGTGCCAGCACCATAGCGGGAGCCTTAACAGATACGCAGTATTTT	CASTIAGALTDTQYF
TRBD2	20	TRBV6-1	TRBJ2-6	NA	TGTGCCAGCAGTGGGACTCAAGGACTAGCGCACAGCTCTGGGGCCAACGTCCTGACTTTC	CASSGTQGLAHSSGANVLTF
TRBD1	16	TRBV27	TRBJ2-7	NA	TGTGCCAGCAGTTTAGGGTATCGGACAGGGGACTACGAGCAGTACTTC	CASSLGYRTGDYEQYF
NA	13	TRBV28	TRBJ1-4	NA	TGTGCCACCGGTAAAGCGGGTTTGGAAAAACTGTTTTTT	CATGKAGLEKLFF
NA	15	TRBV5-1	TRBJ2-2	NA	TGCGCCAGCAGCTTGTGGCAGGCGAACACCGGGGAGCTGTTTTTT	CASSLWQANTGELFF
NA	14	TRBV5-1	TRBJ2-3	few	TGCGCCAGCAGCTACGGACTAAGGACAGATACGCAGTATTTT	CASSYGLRTDTQYF
NA	14	TRBV28	TRBJ2-2	few	TGTGGACGGGGACTCCTCCCTAACACCGGGGAGCTGTTTTTT	CGRGLLPNTGELFF
NA	15	TRBV6-5	TRBJ2-3	few	TGTGCCAGCAGTTACGTGGGGTCTAGGGCGGATACGCAGTATTTT	CASSYVGSRADTQYF
NA	18	TRBV18	TRBJ2-6	NA	TGTGCCAGCTCACGCGGTGGAGCCAGCCACTCTGGGGCCAACGTCCTGACTTTC	CASSRGGASHSGANVLTF
TRBD1	19	TRBV7-2	TRBJ1-5	NA	TGTGCCAGCAGCCCCACCCGTCAGGGGGATACGGTACGGAATCAGCCCCAGCATTTT	CASSPTRQGDTVRNQPQHF
NA	15	TRBV28	TRBJ1-1	NA	TGTGCCAGCAGTATGGGATTCGGGGAAAACACTGAAGCTTTCTTT	CASSMGFGENTEAFF
TRBD1	15	TRBV7-2	TRBJ2-5	few	TGTGCCAGCAGCGAACGGACAGGGGAGGTGGAGACCCAGTACTTC	CASSERTGEVETQYF
NA	14	TRBV7-9	TRBJ2-3	NA	TGTGCCAGCAGCTTAAGGGACAGCACAGATACGCAGTATTTT	CASSLRDSTDTQYF
NA	12	TRBV7-6	TRBJ2-3	few	TGTGCCAGCAGCTCCCTTCGGGGGATCAGGGATTTT	CASSSLRGIRDF
NA	17	TRBV19	TRBJ2-1	NA	TGTGCCAGTAGTATTAATAAGGGGGGAGGGTTTTACAATGAGCAGTTCTTC	CASSINKGGGFYNEQFF
TRBD1	18	TRBV19	TRBJ2-1	NA	TGTGCCAGTAGTATTGGGACAGGGGGCACAGACTCCTACAATGAGCAGTTCTTC	CASSIGTGGTDSYNEQFF
TRBD2	14	TRBV7-2	TRBJ2-1	NA	TGTGCCAGCAGCTCGCTAGCGGGATACAATGAGCAGTTCTTC	CASSSLAGYNEQFF
TRBD1	18	TRBV7-2	TRBJ1-5	few	TGTGCCAGCAGCTTAGTTGCAGGGACAGGGGGCTCGTATCAGCCCCAGCATTTT	CASSLVAGTGGSYQPQHF
NA	17	TRBV5-4	TRBJ2-1	NA	TGTGCCAGCAGTTTAGGGGGACCTAGCAATTCCTACAATGAGCAGTTCTTC	CASSLGGPSNSYNEQFF
TRBD1	14	TRBV7-2	TRBJ1-4	NA	TGTGCCAGCAGCCTGGGACAGGGGGCTGAAAAACTGTTTTTT	CASSLGQGAEKLFF
NA	13	TRBV29-1	TRBJ1-2	few	TGCAGCGTTGACGCCCTATCGGACTATGGCTACACCTTC	CSVDALSDYGYTF
NA	13	TRBV7-2	TRBJ1-2	NA	TGTGCCAGCAGCTCCCGGGACAACTATGGCTACACCTTC	CASSSRDNYGYTF
TRBD2	13	TRBV6-1	TRBJ2-7	few	TGTGCCAGCAGTGAGCTAGCGGAGTACGAGCAGTACTTC	CASSELAEYEQYF
TRBD1	13	TRBV6-1	TRBJ1-5	few	TGTGCCAGCAACCTACAGGGGAGTCAGCCCCAGCATTTT	CASNLQGSQPQHF
NA	15	TRBV5-1	TRBJ2-1	NA	TGCGCCAGCAGCTTGGCCGGCGGGACCAACAATGAGCAGTTCTTC	CASSLAGGTNNEQFF
NA	15	TRBV4-3	TRBJ2-7	few	TGCGCCAGCAGCCAAGATCATAGGGGAAACTACGAGCAGTACTTC	CASSQDHRGNYEQYF
NA	15	TRBV27	TRBJ2-4	few	TGTGCCAGCACCGTCCACCGAGTAGCCAAAAACATTCAGTACTTC	CASTVHRVAKNIQYF
NA	14	TRBV7-9	TRBJ1-5	NA	TGTGCCAGCAGCTTTAGGACATACTTTCAGCCCCAGCATTTT	CASSFRTYFQPQHF
TRBD2	16	TRBV4-1	TRBJ2-7	NA	TGTGCCAGCAGCCAAGAGGTCCCGGGACTAGTCTACGAGCAGTACTTC	CASSQEVPGLVYEQYF